A single sample gave rise to the 18 T cell receptor beta chains below, sequenced in a study of regulatory T cells in long-lasting Graves disease. The TCR beta library used iRepertoire HTBI primers with Arm-PCR amplification of CDR3. A single record per CDR3 protein comes from TCRdb applying MiXCR to the multiplex PCR reads. The repertoire includes about 420,000 distinct CDR3 sequences, about 16% of them detected once, and about 23% sits in the top ten. Sample time point: newly diagnosed GD, antithyroid drugs for less than 3 months. From PBMCs, RNA was extracted and then used to make the TCR library. The data also belong to a second study, concerning T cells in Graves' hyperthyroidism and ophthalmopathy.

The source was peripheral blood mononuclear cells (PBMCs), collected at new diagnosis, from a patient treated with antithyroid drugs. These receptors were collected from a woman in her late teens or twenties with Graves disease.

This chain links TRBV28 with TRBJ1-5, with D possibly TRBD1 on 6 matching bases. The CDR3 covers 16 residues. The V gene lost 7 bases and the J gene lost 1 base, with 17 bases spanning the gap. Germline values: CDR1 MDHEN, CDR2 SYDVKM. The CDR3 sequence: CASTWPGGLSNQPQHF. The CDR3, as DNA: TGTGCCAGCACATGGCCCGGGGGGCTAAGCAATCAGCCCCAGCATTTT.

This clonotype occurred a few times. V is TRBV27 and J is TRBJ2-3; D could derive from TRBD1 or TRBD2 (5 bases each). Germline V gene data show CDR1 as MNHEY and CDR2 as SMNVEV (reference sequence). The CDR3 has 14 residues. Trimming took 10 bases from V and 4 from J, leaving 18 bases between them. The CDR3 loop is CATSQGPQADTQYF. The CDR3 region has the DNA TGTGCCACTTCCCAGGGACCGCAGGCAGATACGCAGTATTTT.

A remark on this clonotype: This may come from a read error, since a much larger clone is one base off. CDR3 region: CSADPGTGDEQFF. DNA for the CDR3: TGCAGTGCAGATCCCGGGACAGGGGACGAGCAGTTCTTC. This chain links TRBV20-1 with TRBJ2-1; 10 positions match TRBD1. CDR3 length: 13 amino acids. V lost 6 bases to trimming and J lost 10 bases; unmatched junction nucleotides: 9. Germline values: CDR1 DFQATT, CDR2 SNEGSKA (reference sequence).

This clonotype has a count of ten or more. This chain connects TRBV29-1 to TRBJ2-3; D possibly corresponds to TRBD1 (5 bases). V was clipped by 1 base and J by 6 bases, with 8 bases between them. The CDR3 loop spans 12 amino acids. Per germline, CDR1 SQVTM and CDR2 ANQGSEA. The CDR3 is CSVEGQLDTQYF. The CDR3 bases are TGCAGCGTTGAAGGACAGTTGGATACGCAGTATTTT.

A few counts support this clonotype. V usage is TRBV11-2 and J usage is TRBJ2-7, with TRBD1 identical over 11 bases. Looked up from germline, CDR1 is SGHAT and CDR2 is FQNNGV. This CDR3 comprises 14 residues. The V gene end was trimmed by 7 bases and the J gene end by 6 bases; junction bases not matched to a gene: 8. CDR3 amino acids: CASNRDRGFGEQYF. The DNA for the CDR3 is TGTGCCAGCAACCGGGACAGGGGGTTCGGCGAGCAGTACTTC.

The chain recombines TRBV25-1 with TRBJ1-2; D is undetermined. Trimming cost V 10 bases and J 3 bases, with 24 bases left between them. Germline CDR1 and CDR2: MGHDK and SYGVNS. This CDR3 spans 16 amino acids. As DNA, the CDR3 is TGTGCCACCCTAAACCAGCGGTTGTCAGGTGACTATGGCTACACCTTC. Translation gives CATLNQRLSGDYGYTF.

The chain couples TRBV20-1 to TRBJ2-7; D is possibly TRBD1 (8 bases). V lost 4 bases and J lost 2, with 15 bases in between. CDR3 length: 14 amino acids. Per the germline V gene, CDR1 is DFQATT and CDR2 is SNEGSKA (reference sequence). Here the CDR3 DNA reads TGCAGTGCTAAGGACAGGGACTATGCCTACGAGCAGTACTTC. Protein product: CSAKDRDYAYEQYF.

On this clonotype: This sequence may be a read error, since a much larger clone differs from it by one base. The chain has TRBV28 and TRBJ2-7, with D hard to call. The CDR3 spans 14 residues. Trimming left V 5 bases short and J 3 bases short, with 14 bases between. CDR1 and CDR2 (germline): MDHEN, SYDVKM. The CDR3 reads CASSGSGALYEQYF. CDR3 nucleotides: TGTGCCAGCAGTGGCTCGGGTGCCCTCTACGAGCAGTACTTC.

Of note for this clonotype: Being one base from a much bigger clone, this may be a read error. The chain employs TRBV7-2 and TRBJ2-7, with TRBD2 matching over 8 bases. The CDR3 has 18 amino acids. Germline assignment: CDR1 SGHTA and CDR2 FQGNSA. V shed 2 bases, J shed 7 bases, and the junction held 19 bases outside the gene matches. CDR3: CASSLSPGSAGGGFEQYF. In nucleotides, the CDR3 is TGTGCCAGCAGCTTAAGTCCGGGTAGCGCGGGAGGTGGGTTTGAGCAGTACTTC. The whole variable domain, remainder taken from reference TRBV7-2 and TRBJ2-7, is GAGVSQSPSNKVTEKGKDVELRCDPISGHTALYWYRQSLGQGLEFLIYFQGNSAPDKSGLPSDRFSAERTGGSVSTLTIQRTQQEDSAVYLCASSLSPGSAGGGFEQYFGPGTRLTVT.

This clonotype was recorded at least ten times. The genes are TRBV18 and TRBJ1-3; D unresolved. Germline lookup yields CDR1 KGHSH and CDR2 LQKENI. V gave up 6 bases and J gave up 8 bases, with 14 bases separating them. The CDR3 length is 13 residues. DNA for the CDR3: TGTGCCAGCTCTCCGATGCCCGGAGACACCATATATTTT. It specifies CASSPMPGDTIYF.

A few counts support this clonotype. Since a much larger clone is just one base distant, this may be a read error. J is TRBJ2-3 and V is TRBV28; unclear D gene. Deletions cut 4 bases from V and 10 bases from J, with 15 bases between. Per germline, CDR1 MDHEN and CDR2 SYDVKM. This CDR3 spans 13 amino acids. CDR3 residues: CASSSGSFDAQYF. CDR3 bases: TGTGCCAGCAGTTCTGGAAGTTTCGATGCGCAGTATTTT. Supplemented by reference TRBV28 and TRBJ2-3, the full variable domain reads DVKVTQSSRYLVKRTGEKVFLECVQDMDHENMFWYRQDPGLGLRLIYFSYDVKMKEKGDIPEGYSVSREKKERFSLILESASTNQTSMYLCASSSGSFDAQYFGPGTRLTVL.

The CDR3 reads CASSYIRDFPTGELFF. CDR3 DNA sequence: TGTGCCAGCAGCTACATCCGGGACTTTCCCACCGGGGAGCTGTTTTTT. The chain combines TRBV11-2 with TRBJ2-2; D might be TRBD2 (6 bases). The CDR3 runs 16 residues. CDR1 and CDR2 from the germline V gene are SGHAT and FQNNGV. V shed 4 bases and J shed 4 bases, with 16 bases lying between them.

This chain connects TRBV5-1 to TRBJ2-3, with a possible D match to TRBD2 (6 bases). The germline gives CDR1 SGHRS, CDR2 YFSETQ. The V gene lost 4 bases and the J gene lost 4 bases, with 13 bases spanning the gap. CDR3 length: 14 residues. CDR3 sequence: CASSLGEVADTQYF. Here the CDR3 DNA reads TGCGCCAGCAGCCTCGGGGAGGTCGCAGATACGCAGTATTTT.

Note on this clonotype: Possible read error: a much larger clone is one base away. The chain couples TRBV30 to TRBJ1-1; 9 bases line up with TRBD1. The CDR3 has 13 residues. Germline V CDR1 and CDR2: GTSNPN, SVGIG (reference sequence). V lost 3 bases and J lost 3; bases outside the gene matches: 2. CDR3 residues: CAWRTGGDTEAFF. CDR3 DNA: TGTGCCTGGAGGACAGGGGGGGACACTGAAGCTTTCTTT.

At least ten counts were recorded for this clonotype. This rearrangement joins TRBV12-3 or TRBV12-4 to TRBJ2-5, with TRBD2 matching 12 bases. The CDR3 covers 14 residues. Germline trimming cut 6 bases from V and 2 bases from J; bases unmatched to any gene: 1. Here the CDR3 DNA reads TGTGCCAGCAGACTAGCGGGAGGTCAAGAGACCCAGTACTTC. It specifies CASRLAGGQETQYF.

This clonotype was counted many times. The rearrangement links TRBV28 to TRBJ2-3; D remains unclear. The CDR3 totals 14 residues. Deletions cut 3 bases from V and 1 base from J, with 8 bases between. CDR1 is MDHEN and CDR2 is SYDVKM in the germline V gene. In DNA, the CDR3 is TGTGCCAGCAGTTTTCATGACGGCACAGATACGCAGTATTTT. It specifies CASSFHDGTDTQYF.

This clonotype was seen only a few times. CDR3 in DNA: TGTGCCAGCAGTGAAGCGGTACTAGCGAGAGGGAATGAGCAGTTCTTC. Its protein is CASSEAVLARGNEQFF. The chain carries TRBV2 and TRBJ2-1, with 7 bases matching TRBD2. Germline V gene data show CDR1 as SNHLY and CDR2 as FYNNEI. This CDR3 is built from 16 residues. With 0 bases clipped from V and 7 bases from J, the junction kept 9 bases outside the gene matches.

Remarks on this clonotype: A read error may be the cause here, since a much bigger clone is one base away. This chain joins TRBV7-2 and TRBJ2-1; 14 bases align to TRBD2. J lost 10 bases, V lost 3 bases, and 8 bases had no gene match. The CDR3 totals 16 residues. The germline V gene encodes CDR1 SGHTA and CDR2 FQGNSA. Written as DNA, the CDR3 is TGTGCCAGCAGCTTGGTGACTAGCGGGAGGGGCTACGAGCAGTTCTTC. Its translation is CASSLVTSGRGYEQFF.